This T cell receptor (beta chain) was retrieved from a study of T cells after posttransplantation cyclophosphamide. General study points: Donor-recipient repertoire similarity was low at 1-2 months, rising over year one. After PTCy, TRB diversity resembled that of CNI/methotrexate controls.

The CDR3 is made up of 16 amino acids. The J segment lost 5 bases and the V segment lost 4 bases, leaving 12 bases of the junction unmatched. Looked up from germline, CDR1 is SGHNT and CDR2 is YYREEE (reference sequence). Controls had myeloablative marrow grafts with methotrexate and calcineurin inhibitor, sampled at 1 year. TCRdb's copy holds only in-frame clones and misses some; the assay was immunoSEQ multiplex PCR. The repertoire includes 4,000 or so clones, over 60% of them detected once, and 56% sits in the top ten. As to this clone: Its antigen is unknown.

This clonotype was obtained from a female patient in her fifties or sixties who received an allogeneic stem cell transplant from an unrelated donor, was CMV-positive, and had acute and chronic GVHD. The graft donor may have given rise to some T cells. The chain carries TRBV5-4 and TRBJ1-2; 9 bases are a match to TRBD1. Material: PBMCs, obtained after allogeneic stem cell transplant with calcineurin inhibitor and methotrexate. CDR3 sequence (DNA): TGTGCCAGCAGCAGAGGACAGGGGCAAGATAAATATGGCTACACCTTC. Translating gives CASSRGQGQDKYGYTF.